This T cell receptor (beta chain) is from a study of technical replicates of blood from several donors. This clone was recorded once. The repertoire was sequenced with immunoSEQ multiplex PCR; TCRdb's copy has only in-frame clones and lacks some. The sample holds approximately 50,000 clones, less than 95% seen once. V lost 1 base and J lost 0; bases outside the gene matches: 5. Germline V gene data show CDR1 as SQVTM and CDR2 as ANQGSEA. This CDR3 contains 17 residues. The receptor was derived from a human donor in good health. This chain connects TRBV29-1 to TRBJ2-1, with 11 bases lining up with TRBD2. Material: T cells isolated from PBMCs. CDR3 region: CSVEGLGLAGSYNEQFF. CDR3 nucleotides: TGCAGCGTTGAAGGCCTCGGACTAGCGGGCTCCTACAATGAGCAGTTCTTC.